Listed below are T cell receptor beta chains from one sample, sequenced in a study of cytomegalovirus exposure and HLA in healthy donors. Produced via immunoSEQ multiplex PCR; TCRdb's table is partial and in-frame only. The sample gives 70,000 or so clones, 55% to 80% of which show up once; 3% to 3.5% is in the top ten. Sequenced input: PBMCs. These receptors were taken from a woman aged 45-59 years in good health and CMV-seronegative. Each CDR3 is given with its conserved first and last residue. Each record gives: V gene, clone size, J gene, D gene, CDR3 protein, CDR3 DNA. The D gene is left open where the match is weak. Clone size is not always given. Where it is, it says once, few, many or a class for expanded clones.

>TRBV28|-|TRBJ1-1|-
CASSYRRGTMNTEAFF
TGTGCCAGCAGTTACCGTCGTGGGACTATGAACACTGAAGCTTTCTTT
>TRBV7-2|-|TRBJ2-7|TRBD2
CASSRTSGSSYEQYF
TGTGCCAGCAGCCGCACTAGCGGGAGCTCCTACGAGCAGTACTTC
>TRBV7-2|-|TRBJ2-5|-
CASSLGRGLSQETQYF
TGTGCCAGCAGCTTAGGTAGAGGACTATCCCAAGAGACCCAGTACTTC
>TRBV4-3|-|TRBJ1-3|-
CASGGGRANGNTIYF
TGCGCCAGCGGGGGGGGCAGGGCTAATGGAAACACCATATATTTT
>TRBV21-1|many|TRBJ2-3|-
CASSKGLAGVGTDTQYF
TGTGCCAGCAGCAAAGGACTAGCGGGAGTAGGAACAGATACGCAGTATTTT
>TRBV7-9|-|TRBJ2-7|TRBD2
CASSYLAGTYEQYF
TGTGCCAGCAGCTACCTAGCGGGTACATACGAGCAGTACTTC
>TRBV19|-|TRBJ1-1|-
CASTSLGATEAFF
TGTGCCAGTACCTCCCTGGGGGCCACTGAAGCTTTCTTT
>TRBV28|-|TRBJ1-2|-
CASSLNAGVSYGYTF
TGTGCCAGCAGTCTAAATGCGGGAGTCTCCTATGGCTACACCTTC
>TRBV7-3|-|TRBJ2-3|TRBD2
CASSLAGGTDTQYF
TGTGCCAGCAGCTTAGCGGGAGGTACAGATACGCAGTATTTT
>TRBV28|once|TRBJ2-5|-
CASSLRETQYF
TGTGCCAGCAGTTTACGGGAGACCCAGTACTTC
>TRBV7-2|-|TRBJ2-1|TRBD2
CASSLSSGLYNEQFF
TGTGCCAGCAGCTTATCTAGCGGCCTTTACAATGAGCAGTTCTTC
>TRBV18|-|TRBJ2-7|TRBD1
CASSPSQGDPERQYF
TGTGCCAGCTCACCAAGTCAGGGGGACCCCGAGCGGCAGTACTTC
>TRBV2|-|TRBJ1-1|-
CASSPTAYTEAFF
TGTGCCAGCAGCCCGACAGCCTACACTGAAGCTTTCTTT
>TRBV5-1|-|TRBJ1-3|-
CASSLSGSGNTIYF
TGCGCCAGCAGCTTGTCGGGCTCTGGAAACACCATATATTTT
>TRBV10-2|-|TRBJ2-7|TRBD2
CASRTSGSIDEQYF
TGCGCCAGCAGGACTAGCGGGAGTATAGACGAGCAGTACTTC
>TRBV29-1|once|TRBJ1-2|-
CSVSRRQVYGYTF
TGCAGCGTTTCACGGAGACAGGTCTATGGCTACACCTTC
>TRBV4-2|many|TRBJ2-7|-
CASSQEGFRNYEQYF
TGTGCCAGCAGCCAAGAAGGTTTCAGGAACTACGAGCAGTACTTC
>TRBV19|-|TRBJ1-5|-
CASGHSNQPQHF
TGTGCCAGTGGACATAGCAATCAGCCCCAGCATTTT
>TRBV5-1|-|TRBJ2-1|TRBD2
CASSYSGGSGSGMYNEQFF
TGCGCCAGCAGCTACTCCGGGGGTAGCGGGAGCGGAATGTACAATGAGCAGTTCTTC
>TRBV2|-|TRBJ1-1|-
CASSRGYAEAFF
TGTGCCAGCAGCCGGGGGTACGCTGAAGCTTTCTTT
>TRBV28|-|TRBJ1-2|-
CASRSGSVYRDYGYTF
TGTGCCAGCAGAAGCGGCTCCGTGTACCGGGACTATGGCTACACCTTC
>TRBV5-1|-|TRBJ2-5|TRBD1
CASSKPAGTGETQYF
TGCGCCAGCAGCAAACCGGCCGGGACAGGGGAGACCCAGTACTTC
>TRBV7-2|-|TRBJ2-1|TRBD1
CASSLEGQFSYNEQFF
TGTGCCAGCAGCTTAGAGGGACAGTTCTCCTACAATGAGCAGTTCTTC
>TRBV28|-|TRBJ1-5|TRBD1
CASDRDEWNQPQHF
TGTGCCTCCGACAGGGACGAATGGAATCAGCCCCAGCATTTT
>TRBV15|few|TRBJ2-7|TRBD2
CATNPAGGYEQYF
TGTGCCACCAATCCAGCGGGGGGCTACGAGCAGTACTTC
>TRBV5-4|-|TRBJ2-1|TRBD1
CASSSRDRAYNEQFF
TGTGCCAGCAGCTCCCGGGACAGAGCTTACAATGAGCAGTTCTTC
>TRBV7-3|-|TRBJ2-5|-
CASSPTGLQETQYF
TGTGCCAGCAGTCCCACAGGATTACAAGAGACCCAGTACTTC
>TRBV9|-|TRBJ2-5|TRBD1
CASSVTGTLQETQYF
TGTGCCAGCAGCGTGACAGGGACCTTACAAGAGACCCAGTACTTC
>TRBV18|-|TRBJ2-1|TRBD2
CASSLTSGTWNEQFF
TGTGCCAGCTCATTGACTAGCGGGACTTGGAATGAGCAGTTCTTC
>TRBV7-3|-|TRBJ1-2|TRBD1
CASSLTGQENYGYTF
TGTGCCAGCAGCTTAACTGGACAGGAGAACTATGGCTACACCTTC
>TRBV11-3|-|TRBJ2-1|-
CASSPRRDEQFF
TGTGCCAGCAGCCCCCGGAGGGATGAGCAGTTCTTC
>TRBV7-3|-|TRBJ2-5|-
CASSSVGGGETQYF
TGTGCCAGCAGCTCCGTCGGGGGTGGAGAGACCCAGTACTTC
>TRBV18|once|TRBJ1-1|-
CASSPGRDTEAFF
TGTGCCAGCTCACCAGGGAGGGACACTGAAGCTTTCTTT
>TRBV6-5|few|TRBJ2-5|-
CASSYSGLGGETQYF
TGTGCCAGCAGTTACTCGGGATTGGGGGGAGAGACCCAGTACTTC
>TRBV7-6|-|TRBJ1-2|TRBD1
CASSPSPGDSYGYTF
TGTGCCAGCAGCCCATCCCCCGGGGACAGTTATGGCTACACCTTC
>TRBV27|-|TRBJ2-1|-
CASKQLGDWSPDEQFF
TGTGCCAGCAAACAACTGGGGGACTGGTCTCCTGATGAGCAGTTCTTC
>TRBV28|-|TRBJ1-1|TRBD1
CASSSETGEGTEAFF
TGTGCCAGCAGTTCCGAGACAGGGGAGGGAACTGAAGCTTTCTTT
>TRBV28|-|TRBJ2-7|TRBD1
CASSPHRDRVNEQYF
TGTGCCAGCAGTCCCCACCGCGACAGGGTCAACGAGCAGTACTTC
>TRBV4-1|few|TRBJ2-4|TRBD1
CASSQDRVGQGAKNIQYF
TGCGCCAGCAGCCAAGATCGCGTAGGACAGGGGGCCAAAAACATTCAGTACTTC
>TRBV1|-|TRBJ2-1|-
CTSSQAYSRTSGRPADNEQFF
TGCACCAGCAGCCAAGCATACTCCAGGACTAGCGGGAGGCCAGCGGACAATGAGCAGTTCTTC
>TRBV19|-|TRBJ1-1|TRBD1
CASSITSHRGRSDTEAFF
TGTGCCAGTAGTATTACATCGCACAGGGGGAGATCGGACACTGAAGCTTTCTTT
>TRBV30|-|TRBJ2-2|-
CAWTTVPGELFF
TGTGCCTGGACTACAGTGCCCGGGGAGCTGTTTTTT
>TRBV7-9|-|TRBJ2-7|-
CASSSAGLYYEQYF
TGTGCCAGCAGCTCCGCCGGACTTTACTACGAGCAGTACTTC
>TRBV5-4|-|TRBJ2-7|TRBD2
CASSREGGSYEQYF
TGTGCCAGCTCTCGGGAGGGCGGCTCCTACGAGCAGTACTTC
>TRBV27|-|TRBJ1-1|-
CASRSQGPFNTEAFF
TGTGCCAGCAGATCACAGGGACCTTTCAACACTGAAGCTTTCTTT
>TRBV7-9|-|TRBJ2-2|TRBD2
CASSSPGLGDTGELFF
TGTGCCAGCAGCTCCCCGGGACTAGGGGACACCGGGGAGCTGTTTTTT
>TRBV7-2|few|TRBJ2-7|-
CASSPSTSYEQYF
TGTGCCAGCAGCCCAAGCACCTCCTACGAGCAGTACTTC
>TRBV28|few|TRBJ2-7|TRBD2
CASTLGGELGYEQYF
TGTGCCAGCACCCTGGGGGGGGAGCTAGGCTACGAGCAGTACTTC
>TRBV27|-|TRBJ2-5|TRBD2
CASSLSGVYTSGRALQETQYF
TGTGCCAGCAGTTTATCCGGGGTATATACTAGCGGGAGGGCCCTTCAAGAGACCCAGTACTTC